Listed below are T cell receptor beta chains from one sample, sequenced in a study of T cell responses to AZD1222 COVID-19 vaccine. Assay: immunoSEQ multiplex PCR; the TCRdb copy retains only in-frame clones and omits some. The sample lists about 110,000 clones; roughly 91% were seen once. Sequenced here: peripheral blood, sampled on day 0 of AZD1222 vaccination. The receptors were sampled from an adult in good health. The CDR3 runs from the conserved cysteine through the conserved F or W. Each record gives: D gene, clone size, V gene, J gene, CDR3 protein, CDR3 DNA. The D gene is left open where the match is weak. Size is omitted from some rows. Given values are once, few, many or a class for expanded clones.

>TRBD1|NA|TRBV2|TRBJ1-2
CASSQGGPYGYTF
TGTGCCAGCTCTCAAGGGGGCCCCTATGGCTACACCTTC
>NA|NA|TRBV5-4|TRBJ1-2
CASSLGGGETYGYTF
TGTGCCAGCAGCTTGGGGGGCGGGGAAACTTATGGCTACACCTTC
>NA|NA|TRBV6-1|TRBJ1-1
CASSEALHTEAFF
TGTGCCAGCAGTGAAGCCTTGCACACTGAAGCTTTCTTT
>NA|NA|TRBV6-5|TRBJ1-2
CASLQALANHYGYTF
TGTGCCAGCTTACAGGCCCTCGCTAATCACTATGGCTACACCTTC
>NA|NA|TRBV12-3/TRBV12-4|TRBJ1-2
CASSPTQFYGYTF
TGTGCCAGCAGCCCGACACAATTCTATGGCTACACCTTC
>NA|NA|TRBV5-1|TRBJ1-2
CASSSPGSSYYGYTF
TGCGCCAGCAGCTCCCCGGGCAGCTCCTACTATGGCTACACCTTC
>NA|NA|TRBV6-2/TRBV6-3|TRBJ1-2
CASSYSHTDRRRGYTF
TGTGCCAGCAGTTACAGCCATACCGACAGGCGGCGGGGCTACACCTTC
>NA|NA|TRBV15|TRBJ2-2
CATSRGPLGAGELFF
TGTGCCACCAGCAGGGGCCCACTGGGAGCCGGGGAGCTGTTTTTT
>TRBD1|NA|TRBV7-9|TRBJ2-3
CASSLGLGQGAADTQYF
TGTGCCAGCAGCTTAGGGCTCGGACAGGGGGCGGCAGATACGCAGTATTTT
>NA|NA|TRBV7-2|TRBJ1-1
CASSFKGGMNTEAFF
TGTGCCAGCAGCTTCAAAGGGGGAATGAACACTGAAGCTTTCTTT
>TRBD1|NA|TRBV5-4|TRBJ1-2
CASSFLQGDYGYTF
TGTGCCAGCAGCTTCTTACAGGGGGACTATGGCTACACCTTC
>NA|NA|TRBV29-1|TRBJ1-1
CSAENTEAFF
TGCAGCGCCGAGAACACTGAAGCTTTCTTT
>NA|NA|TRBV18|TRBJ1-6
CASSPGTPYNSPLHF
TGTGCCAGCTCACCGGGGACACCCTATAATTCACCCCTCCACTTT
>TRBD1|NA|TRBV6-4|TRBJ2-2
CASSDSFSSGGATGELFF
TGTGCCAGCAGTGACTCGTTCTCCTCAGGGGGCGCTACCGGGGAGCTGTTTTTT
>NA|NA|TRBV3-1/TRBV3-2|TRBJ2-3
CASSQDRRRGRDTQYF
TGTGCCAGCAGCCAAGATCGGCGGAGGGGGCGGGATACGCAGTATTTT
>NA|NA|TRBV5-6|TRBJ1-5
CASSFGQYNQPQHF
TGTGCCAGCAGCTTTGGGCAGTACAATCAGCCCCAGCATTTT
>TRBD1|NA|TRBV11-2|TRBJ1-1
CASRLTGSNTEAFF
TGTGCCAGCAGGTTGACAGGGTCCAACACTGAAGCTTTCTTT
>TRBD1|NA|TRBV11-2|TRBJ1-2
CASSRQGNGYTF
TGTGCCAGCAGCCGACAGGGTAATGGCTACACCTTC
>NA|NA|TRBV6-5|TRBJ2-7
CASRIGAGNYEQYF
TGTGCCAGCAGGATCGGGGCAGGAAACTACGAGCAGTACTTC
>NA|NA|TRBV6-6|TRBJ2-7
CASSSSGGAKVYEQYF
TGTGCCAGCAGCTCCTCCGGGGGCGCCAAGGTCTACGAGCAGTACTTC
>NA|NA|TRBV2|TRBJ2-1
CASSVSRFNEQFF
TGTGCCAGCAGTGTAAGCCGTTTTAATGAGCAGTTCTTC
>NA|once|TRBV9|TRBJ1-1
CASSAAPLTEAFF
TGTGCCAGCAGCGCGGCCCCGTTGACTGAAGCTTTCTTT
>NA|NA|TRBV5-1|TRBJ1-6
CASSLEADSPLHF
TGCGCCAGCAGCTTGGAGGCGGATTCACCCCTCCACTTT
>NA|few|TRBV23-1|TRBJ1-2
CASRTRGPYGYTF
TGCGCCAGCAGGACCCGGGGACCCTATGGCTACACCTTC
>TRBD1|NA|TRBV5-1|TRBJ2-7
CASSLWDRRPYEQYF
TGCGCCAGCAGCTTGTGGGACAGGCGCCCCTACGAGCAGTACTTC
>NA|NA|TRBV7-9|TRBJ1-2
CASSLEANYGYTF
TGTGCCAGCAGCTTAGAAGCCAACTATGGCTACACCTTC
>TRBD1|NA|TRBV27|TRBJ2-7
CASSSLQGASYEQYF
TGTGCCAGCAGCTCTCTTCAGGGGGCCTCCTACGAGCAGTACTTC
>TRBD1|NA|TRBV5-1|TRBJ2-1
CASSLTESGGEQFF
TGCGCCAGCAGCTTAACTGAGTCAGGGGGTGAGCAGTTCTTC
>NA|NA|TRBV27|TRBJ1-6
CASRIRDPRDNSPLHF
TGTGCCAGCAGAATCCGGGACCCCAGGGATAATTCACCCCTCCACTTT
>NA|NA|TRBV20-1|TRBJ1-1
CSATHGAFF
TGCAGTGCTACCCACGGGGCTTTCTTT
>NA|NA|TRBV19|TRBJ2-7
CASSLQGGYEQYF
TGTGCCAGTAGTCTGCAGGGAGGATACGAGCAGTACTTC
>NA|NA|TRBV11-2|TRBJ2-3
CATPGASDRSTDTQYF
TGTGCCACCCCTGGGGCGTCGGATAGAAGCACAGATACGCAGTATTTT
>NA|NA|TRBV18|TRBJ2-7
CASSPPGIITNYEQYF
TGTGCCAGCTCACCCCCGGGGATTATCACTAACTACGAGCAGTACTTC
>TRBD1|NA|TRBV7-2|TRBJ1-4
CASSPQTGFNEKLFF
TGTGCCAGCAGCCCGCAGACAGGGTTTAACGAAAAACTGTTTTTT
>NA|NA|TRBV12-5|TRBJ2-1
CASGLGQYNEQFF
TGTGCTAGTGGTTTGGGACAGTACAATGAGCAGTTCTTC
>NA|NA|TRBV10-2|TRBJ1-2
CASSGAREPINYGYTF
TGCGCCAGCAGTGGGGCAAGAGAACCAATTAACTATGGCTACACCTTC
>NA|NA|TRBV5-1|TRBJ1-2
CASSPSTVFAGYGYTF
TGCGCCAGCAGCCCGTCGACGGTTTTTGCCGGCTATGGCTACACCTTC
>NA|NA|TRBV2|TRBJ1-2
CASSALNGYTF
TGTGCCAGCAGTGCTCTCAATGGCTACACCTTC
>TRBD1|NA|TRBV5-1|TRBJ1-1
CASSFGQENTEAFF
TGCGCCAGCAGCTTCGGACAGGAGAACACTGAAGCTTTCTTT
>NA|once|TRBV19|TRBJ1-5
CATKSGFYSNQPQHF
TGTGCCACAAAGTCGGGGTTTTATAGCAATCAGCCCCAGCATTTT
>TRBD1|NA|TRBV19|TRBJ1-5
CASSIHLGTGGAVANQPQHF
TGTGCCAGTAGTATACACCTGGGGACAGGGGGCGCGGTAGCAAATCAGCCCCAGCATTTT
>NA|NA|TRBV5-1|TRBJ1-2
CASSLEPQRSYGYTF
TGCGCCAGCAGCCTGGAGCCTCAGCGATCCTATGGCTACACCTTC
>TRBD2|NA|TRBV4-1|TRBJ2-1
CASSQLGLAGGVRSYNEQFF
TGCGCCAGCAGCCAATTAGGATTAGCGGGGGGGGTAAGATCCTACAATGAGCAGTTCTTC
>NA|NA|TRBV7-2|TRBJ1-1
CASSLGFSVAEAFF
TGTGCCAGCAGCCTAGGGTTTAGTGTCGCTGAAGCTTTCTTT
>NA|NA|TRBV21-1|TRBJ1-5
CASSKGKRQSNQPQHF
TGTGCCAGCAGCAAAGGGAAACGGCAGTCCAATCAGCCCCAGCATTTT
>NA|NA|TRBV6-6|TRBJ2-7
CASSPLYGNEQYF
TGTGCCAGCAGTCCCCTTTACGGTAACGAGCAGTACTTC